This T cell receptor (beta chain) is from a study of Ad26.COV2.S vaccination and SARS-CoV-2 variants. Turning to the study itself: Recipients of Ad26.COV2.S got it intramuscularly, once or twice 56 days apart.

The CDR3 covers 11 residues. The germline gives CDR1 GTSNPN, CDR2 SVGIG (reference sequence). Trimming cost V 2 bases and J 4 bases, with 6 bases left between them. Study-level findings and limits: It is possible that the TCR breadth and depth analyses underestimated the total T cell responses.

Treatment defined: some 19 received Ad26.COV2.S at low or high dose, single or two shots; a few received placebo; per-sample allocation not given. Day 63 after the first vaccine or placebo injection was the time point for sampling. In the vaccine, an Ad26 vector expressed the SARS-CoV-2 spike of the Wuhan strain. With respect to this clone: The antigen is undetermined.

Repertoires were generated with immunoSEQ multiplex PCR, while TCRdb's copy carries only in-frame clones and drops some. The data contain about 480,000 clones, roughly 87% of them singletons. The sample consisted of peripheral blood, taken in a trial of Ad26.COV2.S vaccine versus placebo. The clonotype comes from a person between 18 and 65 years old who received the Ad26.COV2.S COVID-19 vaccine or a placebo. V usage is TRBV30 and J usage is TRBJ2-7, with D possibly matching TRBD2 (5 bases). This CDR3 reads CAWSSGYEQYF. CDR3 nucleotide sequence: TGTGCCTGGAGTAGCGGATACGAGCAGTACTTC.